This T cell receptor beta chain was observed in a study of T cells after yellow fever vaccination. Study at large: Low-cell-number fractions were prepared with SMART-Seq v4 Ultra Low Input.

TCRdb recomputed calls from the 5' RACE reads with MiXCR, one row per CDR3 protein. The data show about 170,000 distinct CDR3 sequences, around 10% seen once. As regards this clonotype: Its cognate antigen is unknown.

J lost 3 bases, V lost 0 bases, and 12 bases had no gene match. The CDR3 has 18 residues. From germline, CDR1 is SGHRS and CDR2 YFSETQ. Study results and limitations: Reappearing after the booster were most of the clones from primary vaccination (96% CD4, roughly 86% CD8). The secondary T-cell response peaked on day 5, not day 15, but was weaker.

This chain links TRBV5-1 with TRBJ2-5; the match to TRBD2 covers 9 bases. The input for sequencing was CD8+ T cells sorted from PBMCs, taken 15 days after the yellow fever booster vaccination. This TCR was recovered from a young man who received the YFV17D yellow fever vaccine. CDR3 bases: TGCGCCAGCAGCTTGGAGGGCCAGCGGGGGGCCAACGAAGAGACCCAGTACTTC. Translated: CASSLEGQRGANEETQYF.